This T cell receptor beta chain originates from a study of spatial heterogeneity in lung cancer. The time point is: sample taken at primary tumor resection. TCRs were sequenced from unsorted whole RNA of tumor, nontumor lung or PBMC. Each TCR cDNA molecule carried a unique molecular identifier. One entry per CDR3 protein results from TCRdb running MiXCR on the 5' RACE reads. The sample includes some 100,000 distinct CDR3 sequences, 10% to 15% of them seen just once. Germline values: CDR1 LGHNT, CDR2 FRNRAP. V lost 5 bases, J lost 4 bases, and 11 bases stayed unmatched. The CDR3 is made up of 16 amino acids.

The chain joins TRBV12-5 to TRBJ2-3; 8 nucleotides match TRBD1. The sequencing here drew on PBMCs, taken at surgery. This clonotype originated in a male donor with early-stage non-small cell lung cancer. CDR3: CASGTSTGAQADTQYF. The CDR3 DNA sequence: TGTGCTAGTGGTACCTCGACAGGGGCTCAGGCAGATACGCAGTATTTT. Full variable domain (rest looked up from reference TRBV12-5 and TRBJ2-3): DARVTQTPRHKVTEMGQEVTMRCQPILGHNTVFWYRQTMMQGLELLAYFRNRAPLDDSGMPKDRFSAEMPDATLATLKIQPSEPRDSAVYFCASGTSTGAQADTQYFGPGTRLTVL.